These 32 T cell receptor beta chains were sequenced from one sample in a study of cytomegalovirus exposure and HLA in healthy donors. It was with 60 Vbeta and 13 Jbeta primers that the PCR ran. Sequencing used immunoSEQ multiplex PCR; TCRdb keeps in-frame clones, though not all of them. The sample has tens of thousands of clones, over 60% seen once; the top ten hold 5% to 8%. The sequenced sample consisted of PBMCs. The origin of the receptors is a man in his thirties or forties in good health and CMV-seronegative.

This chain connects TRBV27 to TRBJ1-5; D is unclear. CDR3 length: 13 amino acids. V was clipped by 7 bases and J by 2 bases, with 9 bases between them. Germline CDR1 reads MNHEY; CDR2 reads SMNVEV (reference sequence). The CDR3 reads CASMRLGNQPQHF. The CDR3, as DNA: TGTGCCAGCATGCGGCTTGGCAATCAGCCCCAGCATTTT.

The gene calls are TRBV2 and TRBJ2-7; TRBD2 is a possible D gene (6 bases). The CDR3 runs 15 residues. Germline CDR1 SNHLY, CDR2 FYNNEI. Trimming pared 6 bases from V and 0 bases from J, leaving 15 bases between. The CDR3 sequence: CASRNNPGSSYEQYF. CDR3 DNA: TGTGCCAGCAGAAATAACCCCGGGAGCTCCTACGAGCAGTACTTC.

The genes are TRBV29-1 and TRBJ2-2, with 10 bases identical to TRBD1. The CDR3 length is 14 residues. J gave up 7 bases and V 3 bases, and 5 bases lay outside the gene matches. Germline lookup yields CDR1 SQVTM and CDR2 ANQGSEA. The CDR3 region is CSVDDRGQGGELFF. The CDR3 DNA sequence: TGCAGCGTTGACGACAGGGGGCAGGGCGGGGAGCTGTTTTTT.

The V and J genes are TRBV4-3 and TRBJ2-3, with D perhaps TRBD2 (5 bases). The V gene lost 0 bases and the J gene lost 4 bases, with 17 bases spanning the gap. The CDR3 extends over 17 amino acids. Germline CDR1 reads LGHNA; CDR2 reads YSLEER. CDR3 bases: TGCGCCAGCAGCCAAGATCCGGCACGGGGTGGGGCAGATACGCAGTATTTT. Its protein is CASSQDPARGGADTQYF.

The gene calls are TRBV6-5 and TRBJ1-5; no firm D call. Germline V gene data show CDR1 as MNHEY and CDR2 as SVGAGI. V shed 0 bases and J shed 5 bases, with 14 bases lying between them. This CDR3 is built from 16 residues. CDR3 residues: CASSYSMPRRDQPQHF. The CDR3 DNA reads TGTGCCAGCAGTTACTCGATGCCAAGGCGGGATCAGCCCCAGCATTTT.

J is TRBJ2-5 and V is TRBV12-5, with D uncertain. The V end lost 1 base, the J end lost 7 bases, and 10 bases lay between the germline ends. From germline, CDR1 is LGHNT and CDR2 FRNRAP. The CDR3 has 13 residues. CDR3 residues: CASGLGPQRTQYF. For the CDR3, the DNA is TGTGCTAGTGGTTTGGGACCCCAGCGGACCCAGTACTTC.

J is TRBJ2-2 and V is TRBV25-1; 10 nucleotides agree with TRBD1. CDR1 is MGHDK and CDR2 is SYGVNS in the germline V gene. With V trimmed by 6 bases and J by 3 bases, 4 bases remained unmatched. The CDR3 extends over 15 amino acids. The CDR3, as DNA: TGTGCCAGCAGGAAGACAGGGGGCGACACCGGGGAGCTGTTTTTT. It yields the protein CASRKTGGDTGELFF.

CDR3 in amino acids: CASSPPPGSSISGANVLTF. In nucleotides, the CDR3 is TGTGCCAGCAGTCCCCCTCCAGGTTCCTCCATCTCTGGGGCCAACGTCCTGACTTTC. The chain links TRBV28 to TRBJ2-6; D gene uncertain. This CDR3 has 19 residues. V lost 5 bases, J lost 0 bases, and 20 bases lay in between. Germline V gene sequence: CDR1 MDHEN, CDR2 SYDVKM.

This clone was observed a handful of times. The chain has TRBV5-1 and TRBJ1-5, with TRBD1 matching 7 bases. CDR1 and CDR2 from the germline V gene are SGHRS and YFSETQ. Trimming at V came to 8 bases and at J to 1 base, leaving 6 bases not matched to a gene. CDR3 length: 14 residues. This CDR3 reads CARDDRVSNQPQHF. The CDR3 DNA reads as TGCGCCAGAGACGACAGGGTGAGCAATCAGCCCCAGCATTTT.

The CDR3 nucleotides are TGCGCCAGCAGCCCCCCCGGGTTGCCCTCCTATGGCTACACCTTC. As protein: CASSPPGLPSYGYTF. This chain joins TRBV4-1 and TRBJ1-2; D is unclear. The CDR3 is 15 residues long. The germline V and J ends were trimmed by 4 bases and 4 bases, with 16 bases remaining between them. The germline CDR1 and CDR2 sequences are MGHRA and YSYEKL.

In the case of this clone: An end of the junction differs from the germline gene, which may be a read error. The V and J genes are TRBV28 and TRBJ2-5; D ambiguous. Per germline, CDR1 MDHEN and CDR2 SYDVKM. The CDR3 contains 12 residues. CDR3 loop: CASSLSQKTQYF. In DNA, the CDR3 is TGTGCCAGCAGTTTATCCCAAAAGACCCAGTACTTC.

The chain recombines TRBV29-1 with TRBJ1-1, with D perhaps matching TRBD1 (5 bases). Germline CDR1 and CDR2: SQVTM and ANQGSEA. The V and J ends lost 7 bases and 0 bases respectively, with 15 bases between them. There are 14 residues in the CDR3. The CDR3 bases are TGCAGCGCCGTACAGGCCCCGATGAACACTGAAGCTTTCTTT. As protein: CSAVQAPMNTEAFF.

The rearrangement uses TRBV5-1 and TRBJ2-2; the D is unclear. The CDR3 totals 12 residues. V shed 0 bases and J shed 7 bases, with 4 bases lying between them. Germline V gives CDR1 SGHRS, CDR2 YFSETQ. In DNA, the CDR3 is TGCGCCAGCAGCTTGGGCGGCGGGGAGCTGTTTTTT. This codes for CASSLGGGELFF.

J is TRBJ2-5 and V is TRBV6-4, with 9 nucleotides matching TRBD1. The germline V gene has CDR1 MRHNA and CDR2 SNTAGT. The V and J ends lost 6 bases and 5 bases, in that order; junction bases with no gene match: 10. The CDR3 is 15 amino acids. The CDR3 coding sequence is TGTGCCAGCAGCGATAAGACAGGGGGGATGGAGACCCAGTACTTC. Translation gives CASSDKTGGMETQYF.

The CDR3 DNA reads as TGTGCCAGCAGGCGGACTAGCGGGATCGAGCAGTACTTC. This sequence encodes CASRRTSGIEQYF. The chain employs TRBV7-2 and TRBJ2-7; 12 bases are shared with TRBD2. There are 13 residues in the CDR3. The junction had 3 bases not matched to a gene; V was cut back by 6 bases and J by 6 bases. CDR1 is SGHTA, CDR2 FQGNSA, per germline.

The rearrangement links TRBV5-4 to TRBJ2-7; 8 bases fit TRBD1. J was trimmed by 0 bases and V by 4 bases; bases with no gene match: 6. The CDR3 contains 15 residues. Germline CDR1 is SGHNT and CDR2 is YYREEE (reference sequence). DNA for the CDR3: TGTGCCAGCAGCCAACAGGGGGGAAGCTCCTACGAGCAGTACTTC. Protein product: CASSQQGGSSYEQYF. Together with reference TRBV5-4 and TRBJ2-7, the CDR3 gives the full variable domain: ETGVTQSPTHLIKTRGQQVTLRCSSQSGHNTVSWYQQALGQGPQFIFQYYREEENGRGNFPPRFSGLQFPNYSSELNVNALELDDSALYLCASSQQGGSSYEQYFGPGTRLTVT.

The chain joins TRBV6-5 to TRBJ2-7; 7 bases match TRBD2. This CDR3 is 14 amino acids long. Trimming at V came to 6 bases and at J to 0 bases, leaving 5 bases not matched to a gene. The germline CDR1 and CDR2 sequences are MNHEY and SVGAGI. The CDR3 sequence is CASSRRDYSYEQYF. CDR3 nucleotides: TGTGCCAGCAGCCGACGGGACTACTCCTACGAGCAGTACTTC.

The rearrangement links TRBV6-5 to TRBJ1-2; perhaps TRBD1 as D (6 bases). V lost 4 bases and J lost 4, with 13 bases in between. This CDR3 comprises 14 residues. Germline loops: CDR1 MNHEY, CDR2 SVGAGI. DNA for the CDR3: TGTGCCAGCAGTTCTGGGGGCTCTGGCTATGGCTACACCTTC. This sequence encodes CASSSGGSGYGYTF.

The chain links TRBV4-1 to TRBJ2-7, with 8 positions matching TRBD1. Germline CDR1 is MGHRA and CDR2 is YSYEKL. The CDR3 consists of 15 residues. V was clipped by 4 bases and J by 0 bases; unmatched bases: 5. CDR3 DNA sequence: TGCGCCAGCAGCCGATACAGGGGGTTCTCCTACGAGCAGTACTTC. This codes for CASSRYRGFSYEQYF.

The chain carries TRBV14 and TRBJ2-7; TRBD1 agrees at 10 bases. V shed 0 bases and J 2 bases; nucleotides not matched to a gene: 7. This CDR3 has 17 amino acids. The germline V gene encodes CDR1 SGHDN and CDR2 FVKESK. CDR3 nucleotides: TGTGCCAGCAGCCAAGAACAAGGGGACAGGGGCCCCTACGAGCAGTACTTC. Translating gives CASSQEQGDRGPYEQYF.

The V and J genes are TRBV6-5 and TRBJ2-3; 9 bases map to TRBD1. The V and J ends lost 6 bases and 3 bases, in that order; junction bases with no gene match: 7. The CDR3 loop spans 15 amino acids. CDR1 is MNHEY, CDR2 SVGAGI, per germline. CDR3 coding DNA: TGTGCCAGCAGCCAACGACAGGGGGGTACAGATACGCAGTATTTT. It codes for CASSQRQGGTDTQYF.

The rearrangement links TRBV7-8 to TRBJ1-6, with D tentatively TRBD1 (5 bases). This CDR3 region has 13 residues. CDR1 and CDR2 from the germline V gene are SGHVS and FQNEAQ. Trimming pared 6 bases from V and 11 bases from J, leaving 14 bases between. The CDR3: CASSLTEKTPLHF. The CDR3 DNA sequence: TGTGCCAGCAGTTTGACAGAAAAGACACCCCTCCACTTT.

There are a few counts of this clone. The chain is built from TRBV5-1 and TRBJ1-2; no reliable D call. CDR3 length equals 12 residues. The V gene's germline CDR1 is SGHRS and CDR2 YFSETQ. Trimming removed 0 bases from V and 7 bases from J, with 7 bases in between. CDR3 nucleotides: TGCGCCAGCAGCTTGGGAGGGTTTGGCTACACCTTC. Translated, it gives CASSLGGFGYTF.

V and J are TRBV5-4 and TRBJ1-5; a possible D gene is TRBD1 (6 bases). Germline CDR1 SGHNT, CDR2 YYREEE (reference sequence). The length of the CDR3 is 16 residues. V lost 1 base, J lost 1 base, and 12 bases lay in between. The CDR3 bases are TGTGCCAGCAGCTTGTGGGGGGGCTCGAGCAATCAGCCCCAGCATTTT. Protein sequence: CASSLWGGSSNQPQHF.

DNA for the CDR3: TGTGCCAGCAGCTTCCGGGACAGCTACGAGCAGTACTTC. Protein: CASSFRDSYEQYF. This sequence joins TRBV7-9 and TRBJ2-7; 7 bases map to TRBD1. Germline V CDR1 and CDR2: SEHNR, FQNEAQ (reference sequence). V was pared by 3 bases and J by 3 bases, with 2 bases of the junction left unmatched. This CDR3 spans 13 amino acids.

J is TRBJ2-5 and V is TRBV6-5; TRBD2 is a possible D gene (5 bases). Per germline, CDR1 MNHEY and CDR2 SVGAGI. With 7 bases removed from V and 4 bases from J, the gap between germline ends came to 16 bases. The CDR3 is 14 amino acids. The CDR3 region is CASKYRGSRETQYF. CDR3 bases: TGTGCCAGCAAGTATCGGGGATCGCGAGAGACCCAGTACTTC.

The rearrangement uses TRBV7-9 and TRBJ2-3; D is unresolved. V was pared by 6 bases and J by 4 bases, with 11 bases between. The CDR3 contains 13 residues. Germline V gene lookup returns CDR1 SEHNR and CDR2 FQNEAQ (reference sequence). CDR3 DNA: TGTGCCAGCAGGGCAGGTACCGCAGATACGCAGTATTTT. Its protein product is CASRAGTADTQYF.

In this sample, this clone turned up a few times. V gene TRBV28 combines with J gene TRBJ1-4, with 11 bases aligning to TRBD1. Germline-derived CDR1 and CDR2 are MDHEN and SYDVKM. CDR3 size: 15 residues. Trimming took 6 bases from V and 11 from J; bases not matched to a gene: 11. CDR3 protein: CASSPKWWDRGKLFF. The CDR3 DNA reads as TGTGCCAGCAGCCCTAAGTGGTGGGACAGGGGGAAACTGTTTTTT.

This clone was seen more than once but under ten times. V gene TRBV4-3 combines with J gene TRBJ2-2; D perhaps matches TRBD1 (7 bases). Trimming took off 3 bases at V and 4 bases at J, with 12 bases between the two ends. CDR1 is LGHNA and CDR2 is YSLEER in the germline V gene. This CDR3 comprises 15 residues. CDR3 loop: CASSQGQGGTGELFF. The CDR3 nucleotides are TGCGCCAGCAGCCAGGGGCAGGGGGGCACCGGGGAGCTGTTTTTT.

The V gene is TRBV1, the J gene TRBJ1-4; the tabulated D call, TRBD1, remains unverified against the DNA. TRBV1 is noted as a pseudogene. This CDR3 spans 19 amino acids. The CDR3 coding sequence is TGCACCAGCAGCCATGAAACCCCGCCTACAGGGATGACTAATGAAAAACTGTTTTTT. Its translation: CTSSHETPPTGMTNEKLFF.

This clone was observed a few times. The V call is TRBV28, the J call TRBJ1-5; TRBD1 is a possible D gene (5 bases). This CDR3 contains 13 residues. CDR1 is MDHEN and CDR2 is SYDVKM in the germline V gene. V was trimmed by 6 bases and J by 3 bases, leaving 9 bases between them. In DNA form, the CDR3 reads TGTGCCAGCAGAAGACAGTTCAATCAGCCCCAGCATTTT. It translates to CASRRQFNQPQHF. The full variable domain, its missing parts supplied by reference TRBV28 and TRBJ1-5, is DVKVTQSSRYLVKRTGEKVFLECVQDMDHENMFWYRQDPGLGLRLIYFSYDVKMKEKGDIPEGYSVSREKKERFSLILESASTNQTSMYLCASRRQFNQPQHFGDGTRLSIL.

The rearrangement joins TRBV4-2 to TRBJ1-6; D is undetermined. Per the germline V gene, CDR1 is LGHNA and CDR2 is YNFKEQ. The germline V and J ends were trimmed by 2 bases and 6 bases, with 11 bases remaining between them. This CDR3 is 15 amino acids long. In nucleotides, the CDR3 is TGTGCCAGCAGCCAACGGACTGATCTTAATTCACCCCTCCACTTT. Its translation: CASSQRTDLNSPLHF.